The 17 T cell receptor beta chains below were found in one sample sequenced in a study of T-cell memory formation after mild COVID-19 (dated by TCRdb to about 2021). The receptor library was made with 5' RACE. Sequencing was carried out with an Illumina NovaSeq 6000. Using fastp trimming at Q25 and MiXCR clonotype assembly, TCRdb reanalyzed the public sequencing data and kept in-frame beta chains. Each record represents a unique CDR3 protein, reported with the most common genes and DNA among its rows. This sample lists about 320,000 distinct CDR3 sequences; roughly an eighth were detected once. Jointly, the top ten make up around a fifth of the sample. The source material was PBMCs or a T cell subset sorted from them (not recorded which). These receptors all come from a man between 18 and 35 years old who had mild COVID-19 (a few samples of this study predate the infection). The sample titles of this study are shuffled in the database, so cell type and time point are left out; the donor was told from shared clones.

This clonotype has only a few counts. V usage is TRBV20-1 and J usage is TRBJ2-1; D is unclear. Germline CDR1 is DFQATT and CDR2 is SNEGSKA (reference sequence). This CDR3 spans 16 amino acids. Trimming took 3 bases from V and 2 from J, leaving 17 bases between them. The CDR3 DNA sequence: TGCAGTGCTAGCGATCCCGGCCTTGCCACCTACAATGAGCAGTTCTTC. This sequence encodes CSASDPGLATYNEQFF.

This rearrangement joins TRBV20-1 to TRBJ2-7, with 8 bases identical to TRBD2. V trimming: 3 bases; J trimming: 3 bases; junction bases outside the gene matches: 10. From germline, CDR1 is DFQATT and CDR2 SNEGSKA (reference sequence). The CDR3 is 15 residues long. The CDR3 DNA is TGCAGTGCTAGTCTTGGCGGACTAGCAAACTACGAGCAGTACTTC. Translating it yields CSASLGGLANYEQYF.

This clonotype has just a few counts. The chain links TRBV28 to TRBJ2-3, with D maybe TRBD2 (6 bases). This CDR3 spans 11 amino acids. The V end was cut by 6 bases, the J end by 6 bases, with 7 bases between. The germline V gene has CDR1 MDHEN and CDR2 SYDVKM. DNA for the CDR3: TGTGCCAGCAGGGGGAGGGATACGCAGTATTTT. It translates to CASRGRDTQYF. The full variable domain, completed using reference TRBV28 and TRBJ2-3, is DVKVTQSSRYLVKRTGEKVFLECVQDMDHENMFWYRQDPGLGLRLIYFSYDVKMKEKGDIPEGYSVSREKKERFSLILESASTNQTSMYLCASRGRDTQYFGPGTRLTVL.

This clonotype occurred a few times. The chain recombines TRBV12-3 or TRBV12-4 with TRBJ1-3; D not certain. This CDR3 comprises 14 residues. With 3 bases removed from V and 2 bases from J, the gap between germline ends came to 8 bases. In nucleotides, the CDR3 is TGTGCCAGCAGTTTCCCGGGGACTGGAAACACCATATATTTT. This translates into CASSFPGTGNTIYF.

In nucleotides, the CDR3 is TGTGCCAGCCTAAGAGGGAACCAAGAGACCCAGTACTTC. Translation: CASLRGNQETQYF. The chain combines TRBV5-5 with TRBJ2-5, with D possibly being TRBD2 (5 bases). CDR1 SGHKS and CDR2 YYEKEE come from the germline V gene (reference sequence). This CDR3 has 13 amino acids. V lost 7 bases and J lost 0, with 10 bases in between.

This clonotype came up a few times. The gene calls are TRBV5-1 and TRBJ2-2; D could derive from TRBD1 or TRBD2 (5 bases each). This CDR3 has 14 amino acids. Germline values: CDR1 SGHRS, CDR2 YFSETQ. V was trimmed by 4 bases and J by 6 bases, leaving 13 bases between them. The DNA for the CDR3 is TGCGCCAGCAGCACCGGGGCAGGGCCCGGGGAGCTGTTTTTT. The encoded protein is CASSTGAGPGELFF. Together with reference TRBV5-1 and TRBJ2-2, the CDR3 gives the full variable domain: KAGVTQTPRYLIKTRGQQVTLSCSPISGHRSVSWYQQTPGQGLQFLFEYFSETQRNKGNFPGRFSGRQFSNSRSEMNVSTLELGDSALYLCASSTGAGPGELFFGEGSRLTVL.

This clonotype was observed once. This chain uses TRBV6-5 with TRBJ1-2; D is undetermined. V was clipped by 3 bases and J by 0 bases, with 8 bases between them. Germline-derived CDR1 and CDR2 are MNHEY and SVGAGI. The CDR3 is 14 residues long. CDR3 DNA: TGTGCCAGCAGTTATGGACTAACTAACTATGGCTACACCTTC. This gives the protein CASSYGLTNYGYTF.

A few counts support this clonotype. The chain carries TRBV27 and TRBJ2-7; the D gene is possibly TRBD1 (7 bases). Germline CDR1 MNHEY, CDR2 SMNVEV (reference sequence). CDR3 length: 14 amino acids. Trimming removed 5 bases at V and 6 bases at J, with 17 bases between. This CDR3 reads CASSQGGLLGEQYV. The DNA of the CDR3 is TGTGCCAGCAGTCAGGGGGGATTATTAGGCGAGCAGTACGTC.

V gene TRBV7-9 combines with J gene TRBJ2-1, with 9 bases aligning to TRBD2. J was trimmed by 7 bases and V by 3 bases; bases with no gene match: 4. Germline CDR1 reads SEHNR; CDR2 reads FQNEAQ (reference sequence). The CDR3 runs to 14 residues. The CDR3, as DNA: TGTGCCAGCAGCTTGACTAGCGGTACTAATGAGCAGTTCTTC. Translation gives CASSLTSGTNEQFF.

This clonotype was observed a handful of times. CDR3 residues: CASSLWAEGEQFF. The DNA of the CDR3 is TGTGCCAGCAGCTTATGGGCGGAGGGAGAGCAGTTCTTC. The rearrangement links TRBV7-2 to TRBJ2-1; a weak D match, TRBD2 (6 bases). The CDR3 extends over 13 amino acids. The V end was cut by 2 bases, the J end by 10 bases, with 12 bases between. From germline, CDR1 is SGHTA and CDR2 FQGNSA.

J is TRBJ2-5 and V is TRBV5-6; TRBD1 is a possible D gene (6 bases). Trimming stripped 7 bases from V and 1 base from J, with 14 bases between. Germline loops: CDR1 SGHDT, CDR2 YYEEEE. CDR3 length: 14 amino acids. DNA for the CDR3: TGTGCCAGCCTCCTAGGACAGCGCCAAGAGACCCAGTACTTC. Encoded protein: CASLLGQRQETQYF.

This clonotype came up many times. The CDR3 DNA reads as TGTGCCAGTAGTATAACGGCGCGTTACAATGAGCAGTTCTTC. Translation: CASSITARYNEQFF. V usage is TRBV19 and J usage is TRBJ2-1; D is uncertain. Per the germline V gene, CDR1 is LNHDA and CDR2 is SQIVND (reference sequence). Between the trimmed V and J ends, which lost 2 bases and 4 bases, there was a span of 9 bases. The CDR3 length is 14 residues.

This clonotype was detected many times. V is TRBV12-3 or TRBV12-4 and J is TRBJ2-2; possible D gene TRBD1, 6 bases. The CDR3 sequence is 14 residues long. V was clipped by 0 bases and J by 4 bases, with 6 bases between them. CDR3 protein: CASSLAGATGELFF. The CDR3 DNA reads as TGTGCCAGCAGTTTAGCGGGGGCCACCGGGGAGCTGTTTTTT.

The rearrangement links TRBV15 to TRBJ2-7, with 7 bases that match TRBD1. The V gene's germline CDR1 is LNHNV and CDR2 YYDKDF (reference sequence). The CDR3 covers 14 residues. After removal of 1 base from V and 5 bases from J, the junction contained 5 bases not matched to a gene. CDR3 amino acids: CATSRGGTADEQYF. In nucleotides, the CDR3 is TGTGCCACCAGCAGAGGGGGGACAGCGGACGAGCAGTACTTC.

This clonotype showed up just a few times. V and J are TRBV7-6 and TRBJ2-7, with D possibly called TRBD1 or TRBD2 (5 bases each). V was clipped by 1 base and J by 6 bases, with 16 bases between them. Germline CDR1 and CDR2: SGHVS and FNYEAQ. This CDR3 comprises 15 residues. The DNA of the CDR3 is TGTGCCAGCAGCTTAGGGTCTGAGATGGGGACCGAGCAGTACTTC. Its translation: CASSLGSEMGTEQYF.

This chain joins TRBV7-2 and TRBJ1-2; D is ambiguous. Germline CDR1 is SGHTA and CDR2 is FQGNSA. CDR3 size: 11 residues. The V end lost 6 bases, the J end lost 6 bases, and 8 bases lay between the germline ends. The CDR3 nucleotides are TGTGCCAGCAGGGAGGGTAATGGCTACACCTTC. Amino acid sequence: CASREGNGYTF. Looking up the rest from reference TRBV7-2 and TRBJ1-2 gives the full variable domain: GAGVSQSPSNKVTEKGKDVELRCDPISGHTALYWYRQSLGQGLEFLIYFQGNSAPDKSGLPSDRFSAERTGGSVSTLTIQRTQQEDSAVYLCASREGNGYTFGSGTRLTVV.

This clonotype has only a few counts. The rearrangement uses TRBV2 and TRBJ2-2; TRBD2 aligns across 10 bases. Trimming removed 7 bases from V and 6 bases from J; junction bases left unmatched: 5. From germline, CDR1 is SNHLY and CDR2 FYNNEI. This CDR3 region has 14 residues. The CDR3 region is CASIGLAGAGELFF. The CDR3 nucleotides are TGTGCCAGCATCGGGCTAGCGGGGGCCGGGGAGCTGTTTTTT.